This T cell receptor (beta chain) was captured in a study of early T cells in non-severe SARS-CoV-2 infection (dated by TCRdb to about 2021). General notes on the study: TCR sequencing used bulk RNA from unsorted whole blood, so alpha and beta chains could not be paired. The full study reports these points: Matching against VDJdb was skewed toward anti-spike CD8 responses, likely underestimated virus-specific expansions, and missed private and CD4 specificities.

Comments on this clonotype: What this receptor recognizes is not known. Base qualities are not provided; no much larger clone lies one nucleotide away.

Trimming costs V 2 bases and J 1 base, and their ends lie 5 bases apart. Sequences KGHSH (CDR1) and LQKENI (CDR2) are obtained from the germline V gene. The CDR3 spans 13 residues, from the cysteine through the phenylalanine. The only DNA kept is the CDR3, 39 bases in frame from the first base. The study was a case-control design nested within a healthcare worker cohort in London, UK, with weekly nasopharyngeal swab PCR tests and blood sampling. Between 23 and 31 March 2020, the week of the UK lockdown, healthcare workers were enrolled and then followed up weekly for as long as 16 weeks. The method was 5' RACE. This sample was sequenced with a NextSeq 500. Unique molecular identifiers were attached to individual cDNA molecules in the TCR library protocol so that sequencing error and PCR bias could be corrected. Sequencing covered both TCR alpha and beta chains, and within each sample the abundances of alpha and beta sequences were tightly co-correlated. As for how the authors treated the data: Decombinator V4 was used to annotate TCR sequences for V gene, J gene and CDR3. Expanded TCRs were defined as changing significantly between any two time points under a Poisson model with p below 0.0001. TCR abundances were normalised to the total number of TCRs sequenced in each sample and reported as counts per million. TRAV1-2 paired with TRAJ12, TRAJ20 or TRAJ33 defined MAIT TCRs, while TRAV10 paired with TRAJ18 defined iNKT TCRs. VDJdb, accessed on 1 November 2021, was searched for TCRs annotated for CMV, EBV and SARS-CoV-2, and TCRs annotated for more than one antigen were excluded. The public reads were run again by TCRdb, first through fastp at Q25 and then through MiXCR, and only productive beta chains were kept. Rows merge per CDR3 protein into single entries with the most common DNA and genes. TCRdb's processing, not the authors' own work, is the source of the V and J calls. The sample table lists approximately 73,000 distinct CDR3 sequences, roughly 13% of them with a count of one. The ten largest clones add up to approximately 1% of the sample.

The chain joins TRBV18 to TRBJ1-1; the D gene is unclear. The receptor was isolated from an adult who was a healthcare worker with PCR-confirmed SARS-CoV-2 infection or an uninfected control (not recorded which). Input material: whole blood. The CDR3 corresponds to CASSPGKNTEAFF. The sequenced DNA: TGTGCCAGCTCACCAGGGAAGAACACTGAAGCTTTCTTT.